The 12 T cell receptor beta chains below come from one sample, sequenced in a study of tumor-infiltrating lymphocytes in localized non-small cell lung cancer. Measured with immunoSEQ multiplex PCR; TCRdb has only the in-frame clones, and not every one. Among 20,000 to 25,000 clones, over 70% were seen once, and the ten largest hold around 3.3%. What was sequenced was lung tumor tissue. Receptors originate from a human donor with non-small cell lung cancer.

The chain uses TRBV2 and TRBJ1-1, with 10 bases matching TRBD1. This CDR3 has 13 amino acids. Germline loops: CDR1 SNHLY, CDR2 FYNNEI. V trimming: 4 bases; J trimming: 4 bases; junction bases outside the gene matches: 0. The CDR3 DNA sequence: TGTGCCAGCAGTGGGACAGGGGGCACTGAAGCTTTCTTT. Encoded protein: CASSGTGGTEAFF.

This clone was seen more than once but under ten times. The V call is TRBV9, the J call TRBJ2-1; TRBD1 might be the D (5 bases). The germline CDR1 and CDR2 sequences are SGDLS and YYNGEE. The V end lost 0 bases, the J end lost 3 bases, and 10 bases lay between the germline ends. This CDR3 spans 15 amino acids. CDR3 residues: CASSVAGADYNEQFF. CDR3 bases: TGTGCCAGCAGCGTAGCTGGGGCGGACTACAATGAGCAGTTCTTC.

The chain has TRBV4-2 and TRBJ2-5, with D unresolved. The CDR3 length is 14 residues. CDR1 LGHNA and CDR2 YNFKEQ come from the germline V gene. V gave up 0 bases and J gave up 3 bases, with 8 bases separating them. CDR3 in amino acids: CASSQDVLKETQYF. The CDR3 nucleotides read TGTGCCAGCAGCCAAGATGTGCTCAAAGAGACCCAGTACTTC.

This clone was detected only a few times. Mismatch with germline at one junction end may stem from a read error. This chain links TRBV5-4 with TRBJ1-2; 8 bases line up with TRBD1. The V gene's germline CDR1 is SGHNT and CDR2 YYREEE (reference sequence). The CDR3 contains 15 residues. The CDR3 here is CASSLGSGGAPGYTF. CDR3 nucleotides: TGTGCCAGCAGTTTGGGGTCAGGGGGCGCACCTGGCTACACCTTC.

The rearrangement links TRBV28 to TRBJ1-2; TRBD1 agrees at 8 bases. Germline V CDR1 and CDR2: MDHEN, SYDVKM. After removal of 6 bases from V and 8 bases from J, the junction contained 5 bases not matched to a gene. CDR3 size: 12 residues. The chain's CDR3 is CASRRRQGGYTF. CDR3 bases: TGTGCCAGCAGACGTAGACAGGGGGGCTACACCTTC.

V gene TRBV7-6 combines with J gene TRBJ2-2, with D perhaps TRBD1 or TRBD2 (5 bases each). Trimming took 5 bases from V and 1 from J, leaving 14 bases between them. This CDR3 is built from 16 residues. CDR1 is SGHVS, CDR2 FNYEAQ, per germline. The CDR3 protein is CASSHGDAMNTGELFF. Written as DNA, the CDR3 is TGTGCCAGCAGCCATGGGGACGCAATGAACACCGGGGAGCTGTTTTTT.

In this sample, this clone is medium-sized (0.01 to 0.1%). The rearrangement uses TRBV30 and TRBJ1-5; TRBD1 is a possible D gene (6 bases). Germline V gene sequence: CDR1 GTSNPN, CDR2 SVGIG (reference sequence). V gave up 4 bases and J gave up 11 bases, with 18 bases separating them. The length of the CDR3 is 13 residues. In nucleotides, the CDR3 is TGTGCCTGGAACACCCGGGGGGCCCAGGCCCAGCATTTT. This gives the protein CAWNTRGAQAQHF.

This sequence joins TRBV19 and TRBJ1-4; D not resolved. V lost 4 bases and J 1 base, leaving 10 bases between the germline ends. There are 15 residues in the CDR3. In germline, CDR1 is LNHDA, CDR2 SQIVND (reference sequence). Here the CDR3 reads CASSKRAGTNEKLFF. The DNA for the CDR3 is TGTGCCAGTAGTAAGAGGGCGGGAACTAATGAAAAACTGTTTTTT.

The chain combines TRBV20-1 with TRBJ1-2; the D is unclear. CDR3 size: 11 residues. The V end lost 3 bases, the J end lost 2 bases, and 4 bases lay between the germline ends. Germline CDR1 and CDR2: DFQATT and SNEGSKA (reference sequence). The DNA of the CDR3 is TGCAGTGCTAGGGACAACTATGGCTACACCTTC. This encodes CSARDNYGYTF.

This clone was detected once. The V call is TRBV4-2, the J call TRBJ2-7, with 12 bases identical to TRBD1. This CDR3 is built from 16 residues. Germline V CDR1 and CDR2: LGHNA, YNFKEQ. V shed 3 bases and J 5 bases; nucleotides not matched to a gene: 8. The CDR3 bases are TGTGCCAGCAGCCACCCTGGGGACAGGGGGCTGGACGAGCAGTACTTC. It encodes CASSHPGDRGLDEQYF.

This chain links TRBV12-5 with TRBJ2-2, with D possibly TRBD1 on 5 matching bases. The CDR3 contains 14 residues. Deletions cut 4 bases from V and 1 base from J, with 7 bases between. Germline values: CDR1 LGHNT, CDR2 FRNRAP. The CDR3 nucleotides are TGTGCTAGTGGTTCCGGACAGAACACCGGGGAGCTGTTTTTT. Translating gives CASGSGQNTGELFF.

The genes are TRBV7-6 and TRBJ2-2; TRBD2 might be the D (6 bases). CDR3 length: 16 amino acids. The V gene's germline CDR1 is SGHVS and CDR2 FNYEAQ. V was clipped by 5 bases and J by 3 bases, with 16 bases between them. The CDR3 sequence: CASSPGGSGYTGELFF. The DNA of the CDR3 is TGTGCCAGCAGCCCCGGAGGGTCGGGCTACACCGGGGAGCTGTTTTTT.